These 30 T cell receptor beta chains share one sample of origin, sequenced in a study of cytomegalovirus exposure and HLA in healthy donors. The protocol was immunoSEQ multiplex PCR, while the TCRdb copy is restricted to in-frame clones and leaves out a portion. The table records fewer than 150,000 clones, about 91% of them present only once. Sequenced input: PBMCs. The receptors shown here come from a woman younger than 30 in good health and CMV-seropositive.

V and J are TRBV4-1 and TRBJ2-6; D gene unclear. With 0 bases removed from V and 0 bases from J, the gap between germline ends came to 12 bases. This CDR3 spans 18 amino acids. Germline CDR1 MGHRA, CDR2 YSYEKL. CDR3 coding DNA: TGCGCCAGCAGCCAAGACCATCGGTACTACTCTGGGGCCAACGTCCTGACTTTC. Translating gives CASSQDHRYYSGANVLTF.

This clone has a single count. The CDR3 reads CASSQTVDTQYF. The CDR3 nucleotides are TGTGCCAGCAGCCAGACAGTAGATACGCAGTATTTT. The J gene is TRBJ2-3, the V gene TRBV6-6; TRBD1 might be the D (5 bases). The CDR3 spans 12 residues. V lost 6 bases and J lost 5, with 9 bases in between. Per germline, CDR1 MNHNY and CDR2 SVGAGI (reference sequence).

About this clone itself: Other nucleotide sequences in the sample specify the same CDR3. The chain carries TRBV9 and TRBJ1-2, with D possibly being TRBD1 (5 bases). Looked up from germline, CDR1 is SGDLS and CDR2 is YYNGEE. Trimming stripped 5 bases from V and 2 bases from J, with 10 bases between. The length of the CDR3 is 13 residues. The CDR3 sequence: CASSLDRNYGYTF. The CDR3 DNA reads as TGTGCCAGCAGTCTCGACAGAAACTATGGCTACACCTTC.

The chain is built from TRBV6-1 and TRBJ1-2, with 7 bases fitting TRBD1. Losses at the gene ends were 1 base for V and 4 bases for J; bases not matched to a gene: 9. This CDR3 is built from 16 residues. Germline CDR1 reads MNHNS; CDR2 reads SASEGT. CDR3 bases: TGTGCCAGCAGTGAAGTGCCTACAGGGGCGTTCTATGGCTACACCTTC. Protein: CASSEVPTGAFYGYTF.

This clone was counted once. DNA for the CDR3: TGTGCCAGCAGTTCTCGACTAGCGGGAGGGAACACAGATACGCAGTATTTT. Its protein product is CASSSRLAGGNTDTQYF. This chain connects TRBV27 to TRBJ2-3, with 14 positions matching TRBD2. V shed 4 bases, J shed 2 bases, and the junction held 5 bases outside the gene matches. The CDR3 totals 17 residues. Germline values: CDR1 MNHEY, CDR2 SMNVEV (reference sequence).

The chain carries TRBV9 and TRBJ2-5; 12 nucleotides match TRBD1. The CDR3 extends over 15 amino acids. Germline V lookup: CDR1 SGDLS, CDR2 YYNGEE. V lost 3 bases, J lost 2 bases, and 2 bases stayed unmatched. CDR3 sequence (DNA): TGTGCCAGCAGCGGGGACAGGGGGCGGCAAGAGACCCAGTACTTC. Its translation is CASSGDRGRQETQYF.

The V call is TRBV5-6, the J call TRBJ1-6; TRBD1 matches at 10 bases. CDR1 is SGHDT, CDR2 YYEEEE, per germline. Trimming cost V 4 bases and J 0 bases; bases outside gene matches: 4. CDR3 size: 17 residues. CDR3 DNA: TGTGCCAGCAGCCCTGGACAGGGGGTCTCCTATAATTCACCCCTCCACTTT. It encodes CASSPGQGVSYNSPLHF.

V usage is TRBV5-1 and J usage is TRBJ2-7; 13 bases are a match to TRBD2. The V segment lost 4 bases and the J segment 11 bases; nucleotides outside the gene matches: 12. CDR3 size: 15 residues. Germline CDR1 reads SGHRS; CDR2 reads YFSETQ. Here the CDR3 reads CASSRGTSGIMREYF. In DNA, the CDR3 is TGCGCCAGCAGCCGGGGGACTAGCGGGATTATGAGAGAGTACTTC. Complete variable domain (other parts from reference TRBV5-1 and TRBJ2-7): KAGVTQTPRYLIKTRGQQVTLSCSPISGHRSVSWYQQTPGQGLQFLFEYFSETQRNKGNFPGRFSGRQFSNSRSEMNVSTLELGDSALYLCASSRGTSGIMREYFGPGTRLTVT.

V usage is TRBV6-6 and J usage is TRBJ2-7, with D uncertain. There are 14 residues in the CDR3. The V gene's germline CDR1 is MNHNY and CDR2 SVGAGI (reference sequence). Trimming removed 6 bases from V and 3 bases from J, with 15 bases in between. CDR3 in amino acids: CASSNYGYNYEQYF. The CDR3 bases are TGTGCCAGCAGCAACTACGGATATAACTACGAGCAGTACTTC.

The gene calls are TRBV9 and TRBJ2-1, with 8 positions matching TRBD2. The ends lost 4 bases at V and 4 bases at J; junction bases unmatched: 7. CDR1 and CDR2 (germline): SGDLS, YYNGEE. The CDR3 length is 15 residues. CDR3 protein: CASSPSGSAYNEQFF. The CDR3 DNA reads TGTGCCAGCAGCCCCAGCGGGAGTGCTTACAATGAGCAGTTCTTC.

V usage is TRBV7-2 and J usage is TRBJ2-1, with D possibly matching TRBD2 (6 bases). Trimming left V 5 bases short and J 5 bases short, with 13 bases between. CDR1 and CDR2 from the germline V gene are SGHTA and FQGNSA. The CDR3 spans 14 residues. The CDR3 sequence is CASSPNPSDNEQFF. CDR3 nucleotide sequence: TGTGCCAGCAGCCCGAATCCTAGCGACAATGAGCAGTTCTTC.

The chain employs TRBV4-1 and TRBJ1-1; D not resolved. V shed 2 bases and J shed 1 base, with 11 bases lying between them. Germline CDR1 MGHRA, CDR2 YSYEKL. The CDR3 has 15 residues. For the CDR3, the DNA is TGCGCCAGCAGCCAAAGAGGCGGGTCGAACACTGAAGCTTTCTTT. This translates into CASSQRGGSNTEAFF.

This sequence joins TRBV7-3 and TRBJ2-2; 9 bases match TRBD1. The V gene's germline CDR1 is SGHTA and CDR2 FQGTGA. The CDR3 runs 18 residues. J was trimmed by 4 bases and V by 1 base; bases with no gene match: 10. The CDR3 DNA reads TGTGCCAGCAGCTTAAATAAGGTCTCGACAGGGGGCACCGGGGAGCTGTTTTTT. As protein: CASSLNKVSTGGTGELFF. The variable domain in full, completed from reference TRBV7-3 and TRBJ2-2, reads GAGVSQTPSNKVTEKGKYVELRCDPISGHTALYWYRQSLGQGPEFLIYFQGTGAADDSGLPNDRFFAVRPEGSVSTLKIQRTERGDSAVYLCASSLNKVSTGGTGELFFGEGSRLTVL.

The chain uses TRBV6-1 and TRBJ1-1; D might be TRBD1 (5 bases). Germline CDR1 reads MNHNS; CDR2 reads SASEGT. V was clipped by 4 bases and J by 4 bases, with 10 bases between them. The CDR3 is 13 amino acids. The CDR3 spells CASSVRVGTEAFF. Here the CDR3 DNA reads TGTGCCAGCAGTGTCAGGGTGGGCACTGAAGCTTTCTTT.

The V call is TRBV28, the J call TRBJ2-7; D is ambiguous. Germline CDR1 and CDR2: MDHEN and SYDVKM. The CDR3 runs to 12 residues. Trimming took 5 bases from V and 0 from J, leaving 5 bases between them. For the CDR3, the DNA is TGTGCCAGCAGTCCGCGCTCCTACGAGCAGTACTTC. Protein: CASSPRSYEQYF.

The rearrangement links TRBV5-1 to TRBJ2-3; 7 nucleotides align to TRBD1. CDR1 is SGHRS and CDR2 is YFSETQ in the germline V gene. This CDR3 has 14 residues. The V gene end was trimmed by 3 bases and the J gene end by 2 bases; junction bases not matched to a gene: 3. CDR3 amino acids: CASSWGQTTDTQYF. The DNA of the CDR3 is TGCGCCAGCAGCTGGGGACAGACCACAGATACGCAGTATTTT.

Note on this clone: Within the sample, other DNA sequences also encode this same CDR3. This rearrangement joins TRBV6-1 to TRBJ1-5; 7 bases fit TRBD1. This CDR3 comprises 13 residues. Germline V CDR1 and CDR2: MNHNS, SASEGT. Trimming took 3 bases from V and 4 from J; bases not matched to a gene: 0. CDR3 in amino acids: CASSDRGNQPQHF. CDR3 DNA: TGTGCCAGCAGTGACAGGGGGAATCAGCCCCAGCATTTT.

V gene TRBV5-1 combines with J gene TRBJ2-7; 12 bases match TRBD2. Germline V gene lookup returns CDR1 SGHRS and CDR2 YFSETQ. Unmatched junction bases numbered 18, after V lost 4 bases and J lost 4 bases. The CDR3 is 19 residues long. CDR3 in DNA: TGCGCCAGCAGCCACAGGAGGTATGGACTAGCGGGACTTTTTTACGAGCAGTACTTC. This translates into CASSHRRYGLAGLFYEQYF.

V and J are TRBV18 and TRBJ1-5, with 9 bases that match TRBD1. The V and J ends lost 3 bases and 7 bases, in that order; junction bases with no gene match: 7. This CDR3 has 15 amino acids. The germline CDR1 and CDR2 sequences are KGHSH and LQKENI. The CDR3 DNA reads as TGTGCCAGCTCACCCGGACAGGGGAGGGGACAGCCCCAGCATTTT. Its translation: CASSPGQGRGQPQHF. The whole variable domain, remainder taken from reference TRBV18 and TRBJ1-5, is NAGVMQNPRHLVRRRGQEARLRCSPMKGHSHVYWYRQLPEEGLKFMVYLQKENIIDESGMPKERFSAEFPKEGPSILRIQQVVRGDSAAYFCASSPGQGRGQPQHFGDGTRLSIL.

The chain joins TRBV5-4 to TRBJ2-5; TRBD2 agrees at 10 bases. Losses at the gene ends were 4 bases for V and 1 base for J; bases not matched to a gene: 4. CDR3 length: 15 residues. CDR1 and CDR2 (germline): SGHNT, YYREEE (reference sequence). The CDR3, as DNA: TGTGCCAGCAGCCCTCGGACTAGCGGCCAAGAGACCCAGTACTTC. It encodes CASSPRTSGQETQYF.

This clone was observed a single time. The chain joins TRBV30 to TRBJ1-3; D unclear. V was trimmed by 2 bases and J by 0 bases, leaving 11 bases between them. Germline V CDR1 and CDR2: GTSNPN, SVGIG (reference sequence). CDR3 size: 15 residues. CDR3 amino acids: CAWSRGLLSGNTIYF. In DNA, the CDR3 is TGTGCCTGGAGTAGAGGACTCCTCTCTGGAAACACCATATATTTT.

This rearrangement joins TRBV19 to TRBJ2-4; 16 positions agree with TRBD2. The germline V gene encodes CDR1 LNHDA and CDR2 SQIVND (reference sequence). Trimming removed 6 bases from V and 0 bases from J; junction bases left unmatched: 5. The CDR3 length is 18 residues. The CDR3 protein is CASSLGTSGRVAKNIQYF. DNA for the CDR3: TGTGCCAGTAGCCTTGGGACTAGCGGGAGGGTAGCCAAAAACATTCAGTACTTC.

This chain uses TRBV2 with TRBJ1-1; D is unclear. The CDR3 is 13 residues long. Per germline, CDR1 SNHLY and CDR2 FYNNEI. V lost 5 bases and J lost 4, with 11 bases in between. This CDR3 reads CASSSSFLTEAFF. CDR3 DNA: TGTGCCAGCAGTTCCAGTTTCCTCACTGAAGCTTTCTTT.

In this sample, this clone turned up once. The genes are TRBV4-1 and TRBJ1-3, with D possibly being TRBD1 (5 bases). The CDR3 is 15 amino acids. V shed 2 bases and J shed 1 base, with 9 bases lying between them. Germline CDR1 and CDR2: MGHRA and YSYEKL. The CDR3 loop reads CASSQSQVSGNTIYF. DNA for the CDR3: TGCGCCAGCAGCCAATCACAGGTTTCTGGAAACACCATATATTTT.

This rearrangement joins TRBV7-2 to TRBJ2-3; D unresolved. This CDR3 has 13 residues. V lost 5 bases and J 2 bases, leaving 8 bases between the germline ends. Germline CDR1 reads SGHTA; CDR2 reads FQGNSA. The CDR3 DNA follows: TGTGCCAGCAGCCGACAAGTCACAGATACGCAGTATTTT. This translates into CASSRQVTDTQYF.

This chain uses TRBV11-2 with TRBJ1-6; D uncertain. Per the germline V gene, CDR1 is SGHAT and CDR2 is FQNNGV. Deletions cut 5 bases from V and 6 bases from J, with 11 bases between. The CDR3 covers 14 residues. The CDR3 bases are TGTGCCAGCAGCGCGGGATGGACTAATTCACCCCTCCACTTT. The encoded protein is CASSAGWTNSPLHF.

The V call is TRBV28, the J call TRBJ1-1, with D hard to call. CDR3 size: 17 residues. Trimming removed 3 bases at V and 0 bases at J, with 17 bases between. Germline V lookup: CDR1 MDHEN, CDR2 SYDVKM. CDR3 nucleotides: TGTGCCAGCAGTTTTTCTTCAGGCAGAAACATGAACACTGAAGCTTTCTTT. It specifies CASSFSSGRNMNTEAFF.

J is TRBJ1-2 and V is TRBV4-1; TRBD1 matches at 10 bases. V lost 1 base, J lost 4 bases, and 3 bases stayed unmatched. This CDR3 is built from 15 residues. The germline CDR1 and CDR2 sequences are MGHRA and YSYEKL. The CDR3 nucleotides are TGCGCCAGCAGCCAAGTAGGGACAGGGGTCTATGGCTACACCTTC. Its protein product is CASSQVGTGVYGYTF.

The chain has TRBV19 and TRBJ1-1; no reliable D call. V was cut by 4 bases and J by 0 bases, with 12 bases left in between. The CDR3 has 15 amino acids. Germline V gives CDR1 LNHDA, CDR2 SQIVND (reference sequence). The CDR3 DNA reads as TGTGCCAGTAGTAAAGTTCAGGACTTGAACACTGAAGCTTTCTTT. It translates to CASSKVQDLNTEAFF.

The J gene is TRBJ2-7, the V gene TRBV28, with a weak D call TRBD1 (5 bases). The CDR3 spans 15 residues. The germline V gene encodes CDR1 MDHEN and CDR2 SYDVKM. V was pared by 2 bases and J by 0 bases, with 11 bases between. CDR3 protein: CASSLVGPFSYEQYF. In DNA, the CDR3 is TGTGCCAGCAGTTTAGTGGGGCCCTTCTCCTACGAGCAGTACTTC.